The following is a T cell receptor (beta chain) sequence with its context. Its antigen remains unknown. The data were taken from a study of cytomegalovirus exposure and HLA in healthy donors. Points from the study as a whole: In vitro work confirmed that three CMV-associated chains recognize CMV antigens. Presence/absence comparisons presumed near-even sequencing depth among donors. Most TCR beta V segments were productive about 87% or about 30% of the time in an earlier analysis.

This CDR3 comprises 18 residues. With 0 bases clipped from V and 0 bases from J, the junction kept 9 bases outside the gene matches. Germline assignment: CDR1 LGHNA and CDR2 YNFKEQ. The primer mix had 60 Vbeta and 13 Jbeta primers. Method: immunoSEQ multiplex PCR; TCRdb's copy keeps in-frame clones and lacks some. The repertoire holds over 150,000 clones, with 65% to 70% as singletons. This receptor was obtained from a woman aged 18-29 years in good health and CMV-seropositive. The V gene is TRBV4-2, the J gene TRBJ1-1; 8 bases are a match to TRBD1. The sequenced sample was PBMCs. The CDR3 bases are TGTGCCAGCAGCCAAGATGGCGCACAGGGGGGGATGAACACTGAAGCTTTCTTT. Amino acid sequence: CASSQDGAQGGMNTEAFF.